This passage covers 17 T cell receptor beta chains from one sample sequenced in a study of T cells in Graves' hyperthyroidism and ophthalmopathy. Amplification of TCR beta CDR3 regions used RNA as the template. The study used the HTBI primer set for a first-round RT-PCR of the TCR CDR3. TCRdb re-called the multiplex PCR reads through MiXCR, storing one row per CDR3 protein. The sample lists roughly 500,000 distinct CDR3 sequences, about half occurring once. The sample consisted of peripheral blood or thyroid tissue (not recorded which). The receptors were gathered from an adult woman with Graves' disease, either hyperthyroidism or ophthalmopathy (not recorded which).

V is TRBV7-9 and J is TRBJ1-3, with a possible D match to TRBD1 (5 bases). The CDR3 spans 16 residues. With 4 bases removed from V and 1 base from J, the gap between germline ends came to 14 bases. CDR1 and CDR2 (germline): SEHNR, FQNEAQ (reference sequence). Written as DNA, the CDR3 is TGTGCCAGCAGCTCAAGGGGTGGTTTATCTGGAAACACCATATATTTT. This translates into CASSSRGGLSGNTIYF.

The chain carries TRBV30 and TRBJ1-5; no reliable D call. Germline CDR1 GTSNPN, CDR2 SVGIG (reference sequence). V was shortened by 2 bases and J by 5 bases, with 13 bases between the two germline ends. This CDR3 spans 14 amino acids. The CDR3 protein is CAWSYGEEHQPQHF. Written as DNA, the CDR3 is TGTGCCTGGAGTTACGGGGAAGAGCATCAGCCCCAGCATTTT.

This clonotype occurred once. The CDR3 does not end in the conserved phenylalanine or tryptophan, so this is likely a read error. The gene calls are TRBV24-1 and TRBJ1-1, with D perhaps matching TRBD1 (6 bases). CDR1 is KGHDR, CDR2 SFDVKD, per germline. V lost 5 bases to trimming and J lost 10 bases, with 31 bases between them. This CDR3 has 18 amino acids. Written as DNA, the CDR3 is TGTGCCACCAGTGCTCCAGGACAGAAGCCGTTTCTAAGTCGCGGAGCTTTCCTT. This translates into CATSAPGQKPFLSRGAFL.

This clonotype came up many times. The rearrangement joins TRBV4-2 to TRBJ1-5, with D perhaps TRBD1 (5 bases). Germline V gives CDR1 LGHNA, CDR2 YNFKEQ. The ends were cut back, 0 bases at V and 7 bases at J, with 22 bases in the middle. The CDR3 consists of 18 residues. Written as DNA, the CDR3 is TGTGCCAGCAGCCAAGATGTATCAGGGCATACTAGCGAACAGCCCCAGCATTTT. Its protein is CASSQDVSGHTSEQPQHF.

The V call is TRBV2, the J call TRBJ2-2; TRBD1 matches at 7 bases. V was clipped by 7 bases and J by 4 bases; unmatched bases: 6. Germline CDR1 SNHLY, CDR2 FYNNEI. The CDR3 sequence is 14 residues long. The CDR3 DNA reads TGTGCCAGCAAACGGAGGACAGGCACCGGGGAGCTGTTTTTT. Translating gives CASKRRTGTGELFF.

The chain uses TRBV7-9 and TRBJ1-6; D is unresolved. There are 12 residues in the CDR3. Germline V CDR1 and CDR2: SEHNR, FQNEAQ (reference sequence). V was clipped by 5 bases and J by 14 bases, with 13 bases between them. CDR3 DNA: TGTGCCAGCAGCCCGGGTGTGGAGGCCCTCCACTTT. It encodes CASSPGVEALHF.

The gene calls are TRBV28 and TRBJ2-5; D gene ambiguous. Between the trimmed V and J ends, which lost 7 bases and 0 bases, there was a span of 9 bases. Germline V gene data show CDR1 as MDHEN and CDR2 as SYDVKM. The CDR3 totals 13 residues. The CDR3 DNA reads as TGTGCCAGCATTAGACGGAACCAAGAGACCCAGTACTTC. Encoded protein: CASIRRNQETQYF.

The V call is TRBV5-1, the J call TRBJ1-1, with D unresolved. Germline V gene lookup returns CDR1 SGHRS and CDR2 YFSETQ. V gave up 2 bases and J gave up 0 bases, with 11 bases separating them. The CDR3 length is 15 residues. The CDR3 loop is CASSLEGNLNTEAFF. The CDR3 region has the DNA TGCGCCAGCAGCTTAGAAGGAAACTTGAACACTGAAGCTTTCTTT.

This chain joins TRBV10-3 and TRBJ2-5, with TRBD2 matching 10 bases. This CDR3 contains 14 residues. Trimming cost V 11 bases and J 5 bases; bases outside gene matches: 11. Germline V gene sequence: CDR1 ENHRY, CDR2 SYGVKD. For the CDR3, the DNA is TGTGCCGCCGGGAGCGGGAGGGCTGTCGAGACCCAGTACTTC. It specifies CAAGSGRAVETQYF.

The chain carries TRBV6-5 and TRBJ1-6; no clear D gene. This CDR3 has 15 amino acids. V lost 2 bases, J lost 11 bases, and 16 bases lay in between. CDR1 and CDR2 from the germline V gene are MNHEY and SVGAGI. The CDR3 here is CASSYEAGGGTPLHF. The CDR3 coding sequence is TGTGCCAGCAGTTACGAAGCCGGAGGTGGGACACCCCTCCACTTT.

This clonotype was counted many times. The CDR3 nucleotides read TGTGCTAGTGGTTGGGGGGACCAACAAGAGACCCAGTACTTC. Protein: CASGWGDQQETQYF. The V call is TRBV12-5, the J call TRBJ2-5, with D maybe TRBD2 (6 bases). Trimming took off 4 bases at V and 2 bases at J, with 11 bases between the two ends. This CDR3 is built from 14 residues. CDR1 is LGHNT and CDR2 is FRNRAP in the germline V gene.

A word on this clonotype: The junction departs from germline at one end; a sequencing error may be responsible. The CDR3: CASSPGPRLF. The DNA for the CDR3 is TGTGCCAGCAGTCCGGGACCGCGCCTCTTT. The chain recombines TRBV9 with TRBJ1-1, with D tentatively TRBD1 (5 bases). The germline CDR1 and CDR2 sequences are SGDLS and YYNGEE. The CDR3 runs 10 residues.

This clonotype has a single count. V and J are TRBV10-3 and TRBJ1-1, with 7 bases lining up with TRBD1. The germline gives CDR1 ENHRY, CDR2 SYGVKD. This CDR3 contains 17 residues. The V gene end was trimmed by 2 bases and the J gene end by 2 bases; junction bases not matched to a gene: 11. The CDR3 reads CAISEPTPGQTNTEAFF. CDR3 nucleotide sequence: TGTGCCATCAGTGAGCCCACCCCGGGACAGACCAACACTGAAGCTTTCTTT.

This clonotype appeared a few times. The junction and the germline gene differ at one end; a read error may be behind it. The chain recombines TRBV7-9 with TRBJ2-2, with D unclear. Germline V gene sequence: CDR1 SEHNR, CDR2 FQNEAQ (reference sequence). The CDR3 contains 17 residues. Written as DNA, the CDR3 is TGCGCCAGCAGCCAACTCCTGACCGATAGGAACACCGGGGAGCTGTTTTTT. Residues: CASSQLLTDRNTGELFF.

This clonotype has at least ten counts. The CDR3 coding sequence is TGTGCCAGCAGACCACAGGACTCGGGTTCACCCCTCCACTTT. Its protein is CASRPQDSGSPLHF. J is TRBJ1-6 and V is TRBV3-1; weak D call: TRBD1 (5 bases). The V end was cut by 6 bases, the J end by 9 bases, with 15 bases between. The CDR3 is 14 amino acids. CDR1 and CDR2 (germline): LGHDT, YNNKEL (reference sequence). Full variable domain (outside the CDR3, taken from reference TRBV3-1 and TRBJ1-6): DTAVSQTPKYLVTQMGNDKSIKCEQNLGHDTMYWYKQDSKKFLKIMFSYNNKELIINETVPNRFSPKSPDKAHLNLHINSLELGDSAVYFCASRPQDSGSPLHFGNGTRLTVT.

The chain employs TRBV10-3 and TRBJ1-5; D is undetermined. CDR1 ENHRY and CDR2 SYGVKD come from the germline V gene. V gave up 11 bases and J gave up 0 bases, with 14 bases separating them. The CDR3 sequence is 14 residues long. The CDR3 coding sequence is TGTGCCGCCGAGGACTTTTATAGCAATCAGCCCCAGCATTTT. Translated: CAAEDFYSNQPQHF.

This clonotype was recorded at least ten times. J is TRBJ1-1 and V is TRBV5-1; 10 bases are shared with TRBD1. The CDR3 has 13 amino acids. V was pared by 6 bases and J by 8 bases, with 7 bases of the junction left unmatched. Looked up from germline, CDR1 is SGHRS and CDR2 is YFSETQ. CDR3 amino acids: CASKTGTGAEAFF. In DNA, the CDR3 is TGCGCCAGCAAGACCGGGACAGGGGCCGAAGCTTTCTTT.